The 18 T cell receptor beta chains in this list originate from one sample, sequenced in a study of breast tumors, draining lymph nodes, adjacent tissues. Each CDR3 protein gets one entry after TCRdb re-called the multiplex PCR reads with MiXCR. The repertoire holds 150,000 to 200,000 distinct CDR3 sequences, 31% seen once, with 4% to 4.5% in the top ten. The lymph nodes were axillary draining lymph nodes from breast cancer patients. Sample: axillary lymph node tissue. Receptors originate from a female donor with breast cancer. Some clones in this sample may be carry-over from other donors' samples.

About this clonotype: In this CDR3 the conserved last residue, phenylalanine or tryptophan, is missing, so a read error is likely. The DNA is omitted, as the CDR3 cannot be located on it reliably, and the CDR3 follows TCRdb's listing. The chain uses TRBV7-9 and TRBJ2-7; the table calls TRBD2, which could not be checked here. The CDR3 has 15 amino acids, counting both end residues. Germline CDR1 is SEHNR and CDR2 is FQNEAQ (reference sequence). The CDR3: CASSPRLAEETEQHY.

At least ten counts were recorded for this clonotype. The chain couples TRBV20-1 to TRBJ2-1; TRBD2 matches 7 bases. V dropped 1 base and J dropped 3; count of bases not matched to a gene: 9. Germline V CDR1 and CDR2: DFQATT, SNEGSKA (reference sequence). This CDR3 has 16 amino acids. This CDR3 reads CSARGRTSANYNEQFF. CDR3 DNA: TGCAGTGCTAGAGGCCGAACTAGCGCGAACTACAATGAGCAGTTCTTC.

Of note for this clonotype: With a much larger clone just one base away, this may be a read error. The chain carries TRBV20-1 and TRBJ2-7; 9 positions agree with TRBD2. The CDR3 sequence is 14 residues long. Germline loops: CDR1 DFQATT, CDR2 SNEGSKA (reference sequence). Trimming at V came to 2 bases and at J to 6 bases, leaving 8 bases not matched to a gene. CDR3 bases: TGCAGTGCTAGATATGGCGGGAGGGGATCCGAGCAGTACTTC. Translation gives CSARYGGRGSEQYF.

This clonotype was detected ten times or more. The chain uses TRBV28 and TRBJ2-7, with 10 positions matching TRBD1. V trimming: 6 bases; J trimming: 2 bases; junction bases outside the gene matches: 4. Germline-derived CDR1 and CDR2 are MDHEN and SYDVKM. The CDR3 runs to 14 residues. CDR3 sequence reads: CASRGQGLPYEQYF. CDR3 coding DNA: TGTGCCAGCAGGGGACAGGGGCTACCCTACGAGCAGTACTTC. Supplemented by reference TRBV28 and TRBJ2-7, the full variable domain reads DVKVTQSSRYLVKRTGEKVFLECVQDMDHENMFWYRQDPGLGLRLIYFSYDVKMKEKGDIPEGYSVSREKKERFSLILESASTNQTSMYLCASRGQGLPYEQYFGPGTRLTVT.

This clonotype was found many times. In DNA form, the CDR3 reads TGTGCCAGCAGTTTCGAAAAGCAGTTCTTC. Translating gives CASSFEKQFF. J is TRBJ2-1 and V is TRBV28; D is ambiguous. The CDR3 runs 10 residues. Germline CDR1 reads MDHEN; CDR2 reads SYDVKM. The V end lost 3 bases, the J end lost 11 bases, and 5 bases lay between the germline ends.

This clonotype was counted ten times or more. This chain uses TRBV30 with TRBJ1-2; D ambiguous. From germline, CDR1 is GTSNPN and CDR2 SVGIG (reference sequence). V shed 5 bases and J shed 3 bases, with 10 bases lying between them. The CDR3 sequence is 12 residues long. The CDR3 sequence is CAWGTAYYGYTF. As DNA, the CDR3 is TGTGCCTGGGGAACAGCTTACTATGGCTACACCTTC.

The rearrangement uses TRBV20-1 and TRBJ2-7, with D tentatively TRBD1 or TRBD2 (5 bases each). Germline V gives CDR1 DFQATT, CDR2 SNEGSKA (reference sequence). The CDR3 length is 14 residues. The V end lost 6 bases, the J end lost 3 bases, and 18 bases lay between the germline ends. CDR3 residues: CSAPPTGPNYEQYF. The CDR3 region has the DNA TGCAGTGCCCCCCCTACGGGACCTAACTACGAGCAGTACTTC.

Many counts were recorded for this clonotype. A read error may produce the germline difference seen at one junction end. The chain couples TRBV12-3 or TRBV12-4 to TRBJ1-5; 8 bases map to TRBD1. The CDR3 consists of 14 residues. The CDR3 region has the DNA TGCGCCAGCAGCTTCGGACAGGGAGGTCAGCCCCAGCATTTT. This translates into CASSFGQGGQPQHF.

The rearrangement links TRBV2 to TRBJ1-4, with 10 bases that match TRBD1. V shed 6 bases and J 8 bases; nucleotides not matched to a gene: 6. The CDR3 loop spans 14 amino acids. Germline CDR1 is SNHLY and CDR2 is FYNNEI. The CDR3 protein is CASRGTGEVEKLFF. The DNA of the CDR3 is TGTGCCAGCAGGGGGACAGGGGAAGTAGAAAAACTGTTTTTT.

For this clonotype: Being one base from a much bigger clone, this may be a read error. V gene TRBV4-3 combines with J gene TRBJ2-2, with a possible D match to TRBD2 (5 bases). Germline assignment: CDR1 LGHNA and CDR2 YSLEER. The CDR3 has 15 amino acids. The CDR3: CAGSPDSSGTGELFF. The DNA for the CDR3 is TGCGCCGGCAGCCCTGACTCGTCGGGGACCGGGGAGCTGTTTTTT.

In its sample, this clonotype ranks as large (0.1 to 1%). This chain uses TRBV18 with TRBJ2-3, with D tentatively TRBD2 (5 bases). This CDR3 is 13 amino acids long. Germline V gene lookup returns CDR1 KGHSH and CDR2 LQKENI. Trimming cost V 8 bases and J 2 bases, with 11 bases left between them. CDR3 DNA sequence: TGTGCCAGCAGCCCGGGGTCCACAGATACGCAGTATTTT. This encodes CASSPGSTDTQYF.

The CDR3 reads CATSRGQGLGRGLGYTF. CDR3 DNA: TGTGCCACCAGCAGAGGACAGGGCCTAGGGAGGGGTTTGGGCTACACCTTC. This sequence joins TRBV15 and TRBJ1-2; 7 bases fit TRBD1. CDR3 size: 17 residues. CDR1 and CDR2 (germline): LNHNV, YYDKDF (reference sequence). Germline trimming cut 1 base from V and 8 bases from J; bases unmatched to any gene: 16. The full variable domain, rest sourced from reference TRBV15 and TRBJ1-2, is DAMVIQNPRYQVTQFGKPVTLSCSQTLNHNVMYWYQQKSSQAPKLLFHYYDKDFNNEADTPDNFQSRRPNTSFCFLDIRSPGLGDTAMYLCATSRGQGLGRGLGYTFGSGTRLTVV.

This clonotype showed up just a few times. Given a much more abundant clone one base away, this may be a read error. The genes are TRBV20-1 and TRBJ2-7; either TRBD1 or TRBD2 may fit D (5 bases each). The germline V and J ends were trimmed by 1 base and 3 bases, with 16 bases remaining between them. Germline loops: CDR1 DFQATT, CDR2 SNEGSKA (reference sequence). The CDR3 has 15 residues. The CDR3 protein is CSARAKTWGNYEQYF. CDR3 DNA: TGCAGTGCTAGAGCGAAAACCTGGGGGAACTACGAGCAGTACTTC.

This clonotype was recorded many times. The chain combines TRBV19 with TRBJ1-2; unclear D gene. The CDR3 sequence is 15 residues long. Trimming left V 5 bases short and J 3 bases short, with 16 bases between. Looked up from germline, CDR1 is LNHDA and CDR2 is SQIVND (reference sequence). The CDR3 DNA sequence: TGTGCCAGTAGTCCCGGGGTTAGGGCGGACTATGGCTACACCTTC. Protein: CASSPGVRADYGYTF.

This clonotype was detected many times. This chain joins TRBV6-6 and TRBJ2-5; TRBD1 matches at 7 bases. Germline loops: CDR1 MNHNY, CDR2 SVGAGI (reference sequence). The CDR3 runs 14 residues. With 2 bases clipped from V and 2 bases from J, the junction kept 2 bases outside the gene matches. The CDR3 coding sequence is TGTGCCAGCAGTTACCCGGGACAGCAAGAGACCCAGTACTTC. This codes for CASSYPGQQETQYF.

This clonotype was counted many times. The chain joins TRBV7-9 to TRBJ2-2; 12 bases fit TRBD2. The ends lost 5 bases at V and 4 bases at J; junction bases unmatched: 2. The CDR3 is 15 residues long. Germline V gives CDR1 SEHNR, CDR2 FQNEAQ (reference sequence). The CDR3 DNA follows: TGTGCCAGCAGCCTACTAGCGGGAGGCACCGGGGAGCTGTTTTTT. This gives the protein CASSLLAGGTGELFF.

This clonotype was observed at least ten times. The V and J genes are TRBV20-1 and TRBJ2-1, with 8 positions matching TRBD2. The CDR3 totals 13 residues. V dropped 0 bases and J dropped 8; count of bases not matched to a gene: 3. The germline V gene encodes CDR1 DFQATT and CDR2 SNEGSKA (reference sequence). CDR3 DNA sequence: TGCAGTGCTAGAGATTTTAGCGGGGATGAGCAGTTCTTC. As protein: CSARDFSGDEQFF.

V and J are TRBV15 and TRBJ1-4; D remains ambiguous. Per germline, CDR1 LNHNV and CDR2 YYDKDF (reference sequence). The V end was cut by 4 bases, the J end by 3 bases, with 15 bases between. The CDR3 covers 16 residues. CDR3 in DNA: TGTGCCACCAGCACCCTGGACCTCGGGGCTAATGAAAAACTGTTTTTT. The encoded protein is CATSTLDLGANEKLFF.